This T cell receptor beta chain was captured by sequencing in a study of chronic HIV infection and antiretroviral therapy. Germline V gene sequence: CDR1 MNHEY, CDR2 SMNVEV (reference sequence). This CDR3 contains 15 residues. V lost 2 bases to trimming and J lost 10 bases, with 20 bases between them. Each CDR3 protein gets one entry after TCRdb re-called the 5' RACE reads with MiXCR. The sample lists 40,000 to 50,000 distinct CDR3 sequences, about 19% occurring once. This clonotype was counted a few times. This receptor was taken from an adult who had HIV and had not received antiretroviral therapy, or was an uninfected healthy control (not recorded which). The sequenced sample was peripheral blood. The rearrangement uses TRBV27 and TRBJ1-1; perhaps TRBD1 as D (5 bases). The CDR3 spells CASSLRGRTDEGAFF. The DNA for the CDR3 is TGTGCCAGCAGTTTAAGGGGCAGGACCGACGAGGGAGCTTTCTTT.